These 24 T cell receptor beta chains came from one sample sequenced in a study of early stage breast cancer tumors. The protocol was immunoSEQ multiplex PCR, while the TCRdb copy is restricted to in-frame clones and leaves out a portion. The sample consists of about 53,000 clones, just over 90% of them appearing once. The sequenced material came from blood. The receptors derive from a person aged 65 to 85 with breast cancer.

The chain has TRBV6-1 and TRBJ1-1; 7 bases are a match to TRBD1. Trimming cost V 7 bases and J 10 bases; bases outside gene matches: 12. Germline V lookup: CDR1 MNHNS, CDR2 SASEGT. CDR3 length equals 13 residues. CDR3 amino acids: CASIRGPLEGAFF. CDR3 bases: TGTGCCAGCATAAGGGGGCCCCTGGAAGGAGCTTTCTTT.

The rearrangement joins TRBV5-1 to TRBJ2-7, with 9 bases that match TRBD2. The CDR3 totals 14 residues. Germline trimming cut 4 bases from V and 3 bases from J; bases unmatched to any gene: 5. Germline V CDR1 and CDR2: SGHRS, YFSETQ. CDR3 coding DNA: TGCGCCAGCAGCCCGGGACTAGCTGGCTACGAGCAGTACTTC. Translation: CASSPGLAGYEQYF.

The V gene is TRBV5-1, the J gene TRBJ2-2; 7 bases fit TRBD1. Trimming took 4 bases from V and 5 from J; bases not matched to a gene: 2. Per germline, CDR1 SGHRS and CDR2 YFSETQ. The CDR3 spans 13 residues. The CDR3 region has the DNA TGCGCCAGCAGCATACAGGGGACCGGGGAGCTGTTTTTT. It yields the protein CASSIQGTGELFF. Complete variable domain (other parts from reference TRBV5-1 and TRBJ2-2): KAGVTQTPRYLIKTRGQQVTLSCSPISGHRSVSWYQQTPGQGLQFLFEYFSETQRNKGNFPGRFSGRQFSNSRSEMNVSTLELGDSALYLCASSIQGTGELFFGEGSRLTVL.

As DNA, the CDR3 is TGTGCCAGCAGCTCACTAGCGGGAGTAGTCGAGCAGTACTTC. Protein product: CASSSLAGVVEQYF. This chain joins TRBV7-2 and TRBJ2-7; TRBD2 matches 11 bases. V lost 4 bases, J lost 6 bases, and 5 bases stayed unmatched. The length of the CDR3 is 14 residues. Germline CDR1 SGHTA, CDR2 FQGNSA. Drawing the rest from reference TRBV7-2 and TRBJ2-7, the complete variable domain is GAGVSQSPSNKVTEKGKDVELRCDPISGHTALYWYRQSLGQGLEFLIYFQGNSAPDKSGLPSDRFSAERTGGSVSTLTIQRTQQEDSAVYLCASSSLAGVVEQYFGPGTRLTVT.

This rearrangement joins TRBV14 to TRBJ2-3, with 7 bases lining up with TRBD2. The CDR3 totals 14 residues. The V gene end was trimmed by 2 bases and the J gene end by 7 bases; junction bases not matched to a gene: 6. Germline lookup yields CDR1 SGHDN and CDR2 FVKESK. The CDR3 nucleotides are TGTGCCAGCAGCCAATCGCGGGAGCAACATACGCAGTATTTT. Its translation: CASSQSREQHTQYF.

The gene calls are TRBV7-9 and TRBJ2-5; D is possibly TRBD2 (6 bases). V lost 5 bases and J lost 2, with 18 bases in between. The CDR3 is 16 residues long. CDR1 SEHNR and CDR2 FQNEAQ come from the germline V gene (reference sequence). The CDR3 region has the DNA TGTGCCAGCAGCCCCGGTTTTAATAGCGGACAAGAGACCCAGTACTTC. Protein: CASSPGFNSGQETQYF. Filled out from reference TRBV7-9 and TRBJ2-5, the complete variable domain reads DTGVSQNPRHKITKRGQNVTFRCDPISEHNRLYWYRQTLGQGPEFLTYFQNEAQLEKSRLLSDRFSAERPKGSFSTLEIQRTEQGDSAMYLCASSPGFNSGQETQYFGPGTRLLVL.

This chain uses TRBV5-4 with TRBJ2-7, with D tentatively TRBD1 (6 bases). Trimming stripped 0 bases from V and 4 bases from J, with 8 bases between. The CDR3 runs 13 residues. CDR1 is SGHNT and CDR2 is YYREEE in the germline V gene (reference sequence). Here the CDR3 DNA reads TGTGCCAGCAGCTTGGTAGGGGGTTACGAGCAGTACTTC. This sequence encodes CASSLVGGYEQYF.

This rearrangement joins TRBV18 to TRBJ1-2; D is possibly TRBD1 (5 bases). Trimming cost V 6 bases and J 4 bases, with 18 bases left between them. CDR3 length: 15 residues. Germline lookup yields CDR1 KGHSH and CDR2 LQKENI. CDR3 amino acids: CASSEAAGHLYGYTF. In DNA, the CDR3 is TGTGCCAGCTCTGAGGCGGCAGGACACCTCTATGGCTACACCTTC.

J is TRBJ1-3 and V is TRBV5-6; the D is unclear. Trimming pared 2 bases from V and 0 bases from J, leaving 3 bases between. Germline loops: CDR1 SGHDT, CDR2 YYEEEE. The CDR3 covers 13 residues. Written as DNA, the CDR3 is TGTGCCAGCAGCTTCTACTCTGGAAACACCATATATTTT. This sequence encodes CASSFYSGNTIYF.

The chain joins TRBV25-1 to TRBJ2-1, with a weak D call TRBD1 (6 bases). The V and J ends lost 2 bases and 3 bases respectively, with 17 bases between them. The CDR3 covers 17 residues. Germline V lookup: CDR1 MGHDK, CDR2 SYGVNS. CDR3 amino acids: CASSENGFRTDYNEQFF. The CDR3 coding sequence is TGTGCCAGCAGTGAAAACGGCTTCCGGACAGACTACAATGAGCAGTTCTTC.

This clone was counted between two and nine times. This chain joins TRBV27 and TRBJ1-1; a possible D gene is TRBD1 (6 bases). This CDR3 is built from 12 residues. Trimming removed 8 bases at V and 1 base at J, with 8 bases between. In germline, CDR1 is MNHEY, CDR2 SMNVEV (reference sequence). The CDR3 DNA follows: TGTGCCAGCTTAGGGGGGAACACTGAAGCTTTCTTT. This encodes CASLGGNTEAFF.

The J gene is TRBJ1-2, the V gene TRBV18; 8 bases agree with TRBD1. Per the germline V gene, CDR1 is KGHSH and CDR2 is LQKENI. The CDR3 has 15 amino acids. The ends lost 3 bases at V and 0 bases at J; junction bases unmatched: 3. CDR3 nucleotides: TGTGCCAGCTCACCCCGGGACAGGCCTAACTATGGCTACACCTTC. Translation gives CASSPRDRPNYGYTF.

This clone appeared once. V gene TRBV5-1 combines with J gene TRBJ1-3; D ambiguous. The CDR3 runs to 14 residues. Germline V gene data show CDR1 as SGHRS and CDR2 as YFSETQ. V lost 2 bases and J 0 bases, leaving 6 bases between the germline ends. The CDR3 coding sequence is TGCGCCAGCAGCTTCGGAGTCTCTGGAAACACCATATATTTT. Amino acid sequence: CASSFGVSGNTIYF.

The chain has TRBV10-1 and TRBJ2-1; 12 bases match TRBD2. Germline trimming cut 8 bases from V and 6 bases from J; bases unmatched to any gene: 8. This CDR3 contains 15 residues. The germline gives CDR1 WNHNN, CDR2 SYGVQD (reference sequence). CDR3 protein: CASSRTSGTANEQFF. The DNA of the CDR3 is TGCGCCAGCTCACGGACTAGCGGGACCGCCAATGAGCAGTTCTTC.

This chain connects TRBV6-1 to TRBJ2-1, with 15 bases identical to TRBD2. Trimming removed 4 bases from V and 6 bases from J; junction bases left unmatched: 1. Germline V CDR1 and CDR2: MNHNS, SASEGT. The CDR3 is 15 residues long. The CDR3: CASSGGLAGGNEQFF. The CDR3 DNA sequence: TGTGCCAGCAGTGGGGGACTAGCGGGGGGCAATGAGCAGTTCTTC.

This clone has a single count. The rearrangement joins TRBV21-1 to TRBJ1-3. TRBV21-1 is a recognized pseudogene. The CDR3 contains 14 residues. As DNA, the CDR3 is TGTGCCAGCAGCAAAATAGGAGTCGGAAACACCATATATTTT. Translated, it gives CASSKIGVGNTIYF.

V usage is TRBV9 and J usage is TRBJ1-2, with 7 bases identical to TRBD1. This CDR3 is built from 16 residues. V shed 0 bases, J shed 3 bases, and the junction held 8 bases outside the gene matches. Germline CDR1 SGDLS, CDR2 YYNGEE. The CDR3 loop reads CASSVEGGGYDYGYTF. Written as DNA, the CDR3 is TGTGCCAGCAGCGTAGAAGGGGGCGGATATGACTATGGCTACACCTTC.

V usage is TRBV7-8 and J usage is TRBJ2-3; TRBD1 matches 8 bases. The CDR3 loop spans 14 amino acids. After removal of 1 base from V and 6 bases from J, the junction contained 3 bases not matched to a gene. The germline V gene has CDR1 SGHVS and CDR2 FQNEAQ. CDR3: CASSLGQGADTQYF. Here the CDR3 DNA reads TGTGCCAGCAGCTTAGGGCAGGGGGCTGATACGCAGTATTTT.

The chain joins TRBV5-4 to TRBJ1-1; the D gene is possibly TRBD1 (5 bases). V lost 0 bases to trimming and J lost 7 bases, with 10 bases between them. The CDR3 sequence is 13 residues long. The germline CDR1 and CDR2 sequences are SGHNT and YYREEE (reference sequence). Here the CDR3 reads CASSLVGGVEAFF. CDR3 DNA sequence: TGTGCCAGCAGCTTGGTTGGGGGGGTTGAAGCTTTCTTT. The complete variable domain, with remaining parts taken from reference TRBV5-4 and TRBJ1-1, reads ETGVTQSPTHLIKTRGQQVTLRCSSQSGHNTVSWYQQALGQGPQFIFQYYREEENGRGNFPPRFSGLQFPNYSSELNVNALELDDSALYLCASSLVGGVEAFFGQGTRLTVV.

CDR3 protein: CASSYGGAWNGYTF. In DNA, the CDR3 is TGTGCCAGCAGTTACGGGGGCGCATGGAATGGCTACACCTTC. V is TRBV6-6 and J is TRBJ1-2, with a tentative D call TRBD1 (6 bases). This CDR3 spans 14 amino acids. Germline V gene data show CDR1 as MNHNY and CDR2 as SVGAGI (reference sequence). V was cut by 2 bases and J by 6 bases, with 13 bases left in between.

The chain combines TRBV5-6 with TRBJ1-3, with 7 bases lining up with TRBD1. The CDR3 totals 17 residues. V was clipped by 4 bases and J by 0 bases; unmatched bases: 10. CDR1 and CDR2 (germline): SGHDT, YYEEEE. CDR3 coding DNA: TGTGCCAGCAGCCCGAAGGGGACAGCTCTCTCTGGAAACACCATATATTTT. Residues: CASSPKGTALSGNTIYF.

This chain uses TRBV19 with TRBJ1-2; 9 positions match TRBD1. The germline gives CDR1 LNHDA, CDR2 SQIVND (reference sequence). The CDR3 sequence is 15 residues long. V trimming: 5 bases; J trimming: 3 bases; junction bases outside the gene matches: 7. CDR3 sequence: CASSSGQGSHYGYTF. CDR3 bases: TGTGCCAGTAGTTCCGGACAGGGGAGCCACTATGGCTACACCTTC.

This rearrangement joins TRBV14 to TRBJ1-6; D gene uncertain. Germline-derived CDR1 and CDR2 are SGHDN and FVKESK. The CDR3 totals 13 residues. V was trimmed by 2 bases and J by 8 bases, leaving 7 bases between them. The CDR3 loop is CASSQYGDSPLHF. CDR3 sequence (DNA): TGTGCCAGCAGCCAATACGGGGATTCACCCCTCCACTTT. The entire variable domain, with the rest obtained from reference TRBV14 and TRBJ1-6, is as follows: EAGVTQFPSHSVIEKGQTVTLRCDPISGHDNLYWYRRVMGKEIKFLLHFVKESKQDESGMPNNRFLAERTGGTYSTLKVQPAELEDSGVYFCASSQYGDSPLHFGNGTRLTVT.

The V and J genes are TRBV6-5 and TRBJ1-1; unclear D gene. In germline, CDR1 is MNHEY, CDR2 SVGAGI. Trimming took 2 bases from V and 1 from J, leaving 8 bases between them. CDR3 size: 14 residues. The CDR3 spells CASSYQTRNTEAFF. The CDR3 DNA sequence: TGTGCCAGCAGTTACCAGACTCGGAACACTGAAGCTTTCTTT.